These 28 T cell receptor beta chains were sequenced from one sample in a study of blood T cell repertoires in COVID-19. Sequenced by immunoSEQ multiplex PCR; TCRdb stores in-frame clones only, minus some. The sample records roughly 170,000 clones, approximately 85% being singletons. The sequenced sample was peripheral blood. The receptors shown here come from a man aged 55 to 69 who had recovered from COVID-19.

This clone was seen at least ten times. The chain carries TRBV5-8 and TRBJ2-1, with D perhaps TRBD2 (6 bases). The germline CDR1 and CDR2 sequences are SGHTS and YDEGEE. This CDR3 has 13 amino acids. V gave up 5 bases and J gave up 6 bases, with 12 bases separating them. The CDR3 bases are TGTGCCAGCAGGACTAGAGGGGTCAATGAGCAGTTCTTC. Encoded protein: CASRTRGVNEQFF.

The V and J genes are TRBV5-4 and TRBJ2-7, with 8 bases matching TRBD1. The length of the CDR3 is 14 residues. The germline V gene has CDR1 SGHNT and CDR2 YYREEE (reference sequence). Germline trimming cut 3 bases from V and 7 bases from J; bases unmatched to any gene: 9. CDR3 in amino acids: CASSWGTGDYEQYF. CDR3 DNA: TGTGCCAGCAGCTGGGGGACAGGCGATTATGAGCAGTACTTC.

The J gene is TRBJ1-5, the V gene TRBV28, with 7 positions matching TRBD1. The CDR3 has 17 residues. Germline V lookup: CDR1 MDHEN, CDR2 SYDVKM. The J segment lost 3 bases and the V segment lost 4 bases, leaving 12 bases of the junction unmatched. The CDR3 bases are TGTGCCAGCAGTTCACCTACCGGGACAGCACCCAATCAGCCCCAGCATTTT. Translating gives CASSSPTGTAPNQPQHF.

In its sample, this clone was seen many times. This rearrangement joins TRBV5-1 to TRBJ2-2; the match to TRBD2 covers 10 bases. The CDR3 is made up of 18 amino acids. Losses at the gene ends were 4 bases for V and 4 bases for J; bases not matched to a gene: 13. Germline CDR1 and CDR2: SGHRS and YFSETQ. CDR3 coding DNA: TGCGCCAGCAGCCCGTCACTGAGCGGGGGGGCTAGCACCGGGGAGCTGTTTTTT. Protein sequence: CASSPSLSGGASTGELFF.

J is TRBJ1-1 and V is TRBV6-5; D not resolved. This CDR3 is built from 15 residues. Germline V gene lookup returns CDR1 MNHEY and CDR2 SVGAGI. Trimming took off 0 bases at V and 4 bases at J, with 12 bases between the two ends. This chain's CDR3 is CASSYSSGRVTEAFF. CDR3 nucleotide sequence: TGTGCCAGCAGTTACTCGTCGGGGAGGGTCACTGAAGCTTTCTTT.

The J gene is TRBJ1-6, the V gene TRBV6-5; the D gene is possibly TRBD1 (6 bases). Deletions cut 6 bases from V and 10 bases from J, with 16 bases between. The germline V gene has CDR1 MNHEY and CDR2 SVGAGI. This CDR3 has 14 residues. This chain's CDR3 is CASRSTGTRSPLHF. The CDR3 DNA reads TGTGCCAGCAGATCTACAGGGACGAGGTCACCCCTCCACTTT.

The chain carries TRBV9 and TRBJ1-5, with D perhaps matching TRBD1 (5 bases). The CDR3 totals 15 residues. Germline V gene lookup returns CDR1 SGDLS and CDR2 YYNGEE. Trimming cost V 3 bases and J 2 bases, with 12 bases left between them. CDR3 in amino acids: CASSAEGRGNQPQHF. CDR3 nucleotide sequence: TGTGCCAGCAGCGCCGAGGGGAGGGGCAATCAGCCCCAGCATTTT.

The CDR3 DNA sequence: TGTGCCAGCAGTGAAGCGCTTACAGGGTTTACTAACTATGGCTACACCTTC. It translates to CASSEALTGFTNYGYTF. The V and J genes are TRBV6-1 and TRBJ1-2, with D maybe TRBD1 (6 bases). The ends were cut back, 0 bases at V and 0 bases at J, with 14 bases in the middle. The germline gives CDR1 MNHNS, CDR2 SASEGT. There are 17 residues in the CDR3.

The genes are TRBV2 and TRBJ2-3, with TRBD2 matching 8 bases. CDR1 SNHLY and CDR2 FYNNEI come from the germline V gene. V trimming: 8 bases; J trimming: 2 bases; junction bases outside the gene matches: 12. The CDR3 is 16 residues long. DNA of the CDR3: TGTGCCAGCGGGAGCGGGGGTAACCAGGCCACAGATACGCAGTATTTT. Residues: CASGSGGNQATDTQYF.

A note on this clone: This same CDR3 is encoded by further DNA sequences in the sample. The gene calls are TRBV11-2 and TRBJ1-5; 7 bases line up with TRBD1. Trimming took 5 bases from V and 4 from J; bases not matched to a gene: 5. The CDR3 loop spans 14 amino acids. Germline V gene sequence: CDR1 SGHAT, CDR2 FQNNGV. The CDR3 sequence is CASSPGTANQPQHF. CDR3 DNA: TGTGCCAGCAGCCCTGGGACAGCTAATCAGCCCCAGCATTTT.

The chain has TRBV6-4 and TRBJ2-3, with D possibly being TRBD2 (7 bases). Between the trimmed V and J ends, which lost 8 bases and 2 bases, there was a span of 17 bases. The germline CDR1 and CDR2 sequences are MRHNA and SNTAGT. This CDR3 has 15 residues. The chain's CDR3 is CASSPWGGPTDTQYF. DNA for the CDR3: TGTGCCAGCTCCCCCTGGGGGGGGCCCACAGATACGCAGTATTTT.

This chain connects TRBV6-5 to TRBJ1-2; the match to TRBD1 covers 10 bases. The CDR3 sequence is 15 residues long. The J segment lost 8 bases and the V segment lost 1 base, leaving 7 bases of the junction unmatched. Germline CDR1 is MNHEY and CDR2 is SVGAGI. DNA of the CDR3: TGTGCCAGCAGTTACTTTCCAGGACAGGGGGGAGGCTACACCTTC. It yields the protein CASSYFPGQGGGYTF.

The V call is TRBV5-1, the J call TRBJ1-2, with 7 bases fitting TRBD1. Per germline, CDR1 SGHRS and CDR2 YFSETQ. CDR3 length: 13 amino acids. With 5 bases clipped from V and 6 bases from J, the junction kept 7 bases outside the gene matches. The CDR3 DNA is TGCGCCAGCAGTAAGGGACAGACTGATGGCTACACCTTC. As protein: CASSKGQTDGYTF. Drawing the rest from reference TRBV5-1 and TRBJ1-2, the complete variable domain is KAGVTQTPRYLIKTRGQQVTLSCSPISGHRSVSWYQQTPGQGLQFLFEYFSETQRNKGNFPGRFSGRQFSNSRSEMNVSTLELGDSALYLCASSKGQTDGYTFGSGTRLTVV.

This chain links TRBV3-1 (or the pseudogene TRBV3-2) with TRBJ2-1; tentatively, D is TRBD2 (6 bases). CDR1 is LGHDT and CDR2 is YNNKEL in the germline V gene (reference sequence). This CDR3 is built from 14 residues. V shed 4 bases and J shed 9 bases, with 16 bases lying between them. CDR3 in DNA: TGTGCCAGCAGCCCACAGGACTACTACCCTGAGCAGTTCTTC. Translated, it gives CASSPQDYYPEQFF.

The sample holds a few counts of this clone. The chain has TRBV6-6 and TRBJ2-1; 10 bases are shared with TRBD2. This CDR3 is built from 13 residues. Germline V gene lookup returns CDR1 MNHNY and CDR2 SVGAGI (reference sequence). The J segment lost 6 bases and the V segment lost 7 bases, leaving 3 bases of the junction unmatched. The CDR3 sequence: CASMIAGGNEQFF. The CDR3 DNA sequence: TGTGCCAGCATGATAGCGGGGGGCAATGAGCAGTTCTTC.

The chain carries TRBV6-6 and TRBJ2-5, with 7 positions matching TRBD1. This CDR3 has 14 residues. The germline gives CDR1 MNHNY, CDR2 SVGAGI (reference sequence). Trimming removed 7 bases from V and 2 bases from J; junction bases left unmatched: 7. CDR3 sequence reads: CASNLQGDQETQYF. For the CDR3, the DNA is TGTGCCAGCAATCTGCAGGGGGATCAAGAGACCCAGTACTTC.

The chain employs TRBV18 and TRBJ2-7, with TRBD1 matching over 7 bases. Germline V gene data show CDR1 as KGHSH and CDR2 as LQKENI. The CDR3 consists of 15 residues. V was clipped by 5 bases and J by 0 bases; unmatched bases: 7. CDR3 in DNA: TGTGCCAGCTCATCTCGGACAGGCAACTCCTACGAGCAGTACTTC. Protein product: CASSSRTGNSYEQYF.

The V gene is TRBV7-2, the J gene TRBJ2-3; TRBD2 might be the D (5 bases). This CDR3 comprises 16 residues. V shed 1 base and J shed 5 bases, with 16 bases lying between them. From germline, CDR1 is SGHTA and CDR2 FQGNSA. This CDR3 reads CASSLVSGRGRDTQYF. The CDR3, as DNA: TGTGCCAGCAGCTTAGTCAGCGGCCGCGGCCGAGATACGCAGTATTTT.

The CDR3 DNA is TGTGCCTGGAGTGTACGGGATACGCAGTATTTT. It encodes CAWSVRDTQYF. The gene calls are TRBV30 and TRBJ2-3; D unresolved. Between the trimmed V and J ends, which lost 0 bases and 6 bases, there was a span of 4 bases. CDR3 length: 11 residues. CDR1 GTSNPN and CDR2 SVGIG come from the germline V gene (reference sequence). Full variable domain (rest looked up from reference TRBV30 and TRBJ2-3): SQTIHQWPATLVQPVGSPLSLECTVEGTSNPNLYWYRQAAGRGLQLLFYSVGIGQISSEVPQNLSASRPQDRQFILSSKKLLLSDSGFYLCAWSVRDTQYFGPGTRLTVL.

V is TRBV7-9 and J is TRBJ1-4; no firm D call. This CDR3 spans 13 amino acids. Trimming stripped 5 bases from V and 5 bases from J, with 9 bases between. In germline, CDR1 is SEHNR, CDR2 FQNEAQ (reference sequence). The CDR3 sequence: CASSQDTNEKLFF. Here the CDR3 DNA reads TGTGCCAGCAGCCAAGACACAAATGAAAAACTGTTTTTT.

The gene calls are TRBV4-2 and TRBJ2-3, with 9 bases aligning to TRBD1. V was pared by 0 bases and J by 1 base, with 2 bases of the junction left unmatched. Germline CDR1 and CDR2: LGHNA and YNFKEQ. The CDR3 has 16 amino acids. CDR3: CASSQEDRGGTDTQYF. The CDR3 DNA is TGTGCCAGCAGCCAAGAGGACAGGGGAGGCACAGATACGCAGTATTTT.

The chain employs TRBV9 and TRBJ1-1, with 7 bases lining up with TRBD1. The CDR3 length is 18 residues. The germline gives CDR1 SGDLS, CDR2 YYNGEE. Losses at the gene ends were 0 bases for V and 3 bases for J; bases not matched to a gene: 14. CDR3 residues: CASSVGLTTGAFDTEAFF. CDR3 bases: TGTGCCAGCAGCGTAGGTCTCACAACAGGGGCTTTCGACACTGAAGCTTTCTTT.

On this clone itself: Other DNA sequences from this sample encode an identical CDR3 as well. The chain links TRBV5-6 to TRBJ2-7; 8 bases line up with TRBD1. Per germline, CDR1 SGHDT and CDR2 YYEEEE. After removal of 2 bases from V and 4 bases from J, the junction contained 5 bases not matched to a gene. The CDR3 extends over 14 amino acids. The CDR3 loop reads CASSFGQGSYEQYF. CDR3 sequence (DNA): TGTGCCAGCAGCTTTGGACAGGGTTCATACGAGCAGTACTTC.

The CDR3 nucleotides are TGTGCCAGCAATTTTGCGGGAACGTACGAGCAGTACTTC. Translation: CASNFAGTYEQYF. The rearrangement uses TRBV7-9 and TRBJ2-7, with D maybe TRBD2 (6 bases). Trimming stripped 7 bases from V and 4 bases from J, with 14 bases between. CDR3 length: 13 residues. The germline CDR1 and CDR2 sequences are SEHNR and FQNEAQ (reference sequence). Based on the CDR3 plus reference TRBV7-9 and TRBJ2-7, the full variable domain is DTGVSQNPRHKITKRGQNVTFRCDPISEHNRLYWYRQTLGQGPEFLTYFQNEAQLEKSRLLSDRFSAERPKGSFSTLEIQRTEQGDSAMYLCASNFAGTYEQYFGPGTRLTVT.

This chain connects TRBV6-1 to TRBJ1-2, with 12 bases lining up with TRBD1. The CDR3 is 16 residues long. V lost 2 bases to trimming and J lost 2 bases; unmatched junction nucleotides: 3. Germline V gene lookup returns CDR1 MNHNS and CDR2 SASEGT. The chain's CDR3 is CASSEIGTGGNYGYTF. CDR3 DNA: TGTGCCAGCAGTGAAATCGGGACAGGGGGCAACTATGGCTACACCTTC.

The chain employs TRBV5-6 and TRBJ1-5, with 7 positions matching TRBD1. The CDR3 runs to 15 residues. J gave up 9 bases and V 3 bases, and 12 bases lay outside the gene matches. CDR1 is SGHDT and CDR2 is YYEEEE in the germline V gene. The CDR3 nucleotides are TGTGCCAGCAGCTCCTCCCGACAGGGTCTTTTGCCCCAGCATTTT. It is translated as CASSSSRQGLLPQHF.

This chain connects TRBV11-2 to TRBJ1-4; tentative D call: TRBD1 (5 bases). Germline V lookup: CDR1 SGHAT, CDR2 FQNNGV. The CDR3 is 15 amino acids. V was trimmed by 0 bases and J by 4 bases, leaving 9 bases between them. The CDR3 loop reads CASSLDRAYNEKLFF. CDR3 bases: TGTGCCAGCAGCTTAGACAGGGCTTATAATGAAAAACTGTTTTTT.

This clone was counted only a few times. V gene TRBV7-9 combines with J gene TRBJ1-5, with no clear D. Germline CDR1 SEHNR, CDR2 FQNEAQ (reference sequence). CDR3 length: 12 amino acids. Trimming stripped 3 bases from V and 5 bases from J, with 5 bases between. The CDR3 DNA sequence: TGTGCCAGCAGCTTGGAGGATCAGCCCCAGCATTTT. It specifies CASSLEDQPQHF.